Reported below is one TCR beta chain. Its antigen is not known. Trimming removed 4 bases from V and 4 bases from J, with 15 bases in between. This CDR3 has 15 amino acids. Germline V gives CDR1 MGHRA, CDR2 YSYEKL. The data were taken from a study of beta chain features in type 1 diabetes. Whole-study results and caveats: Moderate yet significant TCRB CDR3 shortening was seen in Type 1 diabetes patients in all four CD4+ subsets. Shorter templates may be favored by PCR, equally so in patients and controls.

The investigators reverse transcribed all of the isolated RNA, so they sequenced expressed TCRB transcripts. The method was immunoSEQ multiplex PCR; TCRdb's version includes in-frame clones alone and lacks a portion of them. The table has about 260,000 clones, 20% to 25% seen once. Purity of each sorted population was above 98%. Material for sequencing was naive CD4+ T cells from blood. This clonotype originated in a woman aged 25 to 39 with type 1 diabetes. The chain links TRBV4-1 to TRBJ2-3; weak D call: TRBD2 (6 bases). CDR3 amino acids: CASSRLLADSDTQYF. The CDR3 coding sequence is TGCGCCAGCAGCCGGCTCTTAGCGGACTCAGATACGCAGTATTTT.